The 16 T cell receptor beta chains in this list originate from one sample, sequenced in a study of neoadjuvant anti-PD-1 for oral cavity cancer. Here immunoSEQ multiplex PCR was the method, and the copy in TCRdb shows in-frame clones only, minus some. The sample yields about 12,000 clones, about three fifths seen once. The sample in question was PBMCs, obtained before nivolumab (anti-PD-1) treatment. These receptors were obtained from a person aged 40 to 85 with oral cavity squamous cell carcinoma.

Comments on this clone: At one end, the junction sequence differs from germline, possibly due to a read error. The chain joins TRBV5-6 to TRBJ2-5; 9 nucleotides align to TRBD2. Germline-derived CDR1 and CDR2 are SGHDT and YYEEEE. This CDR3 comprises 15 residues. The CDR3, as DNA: TGTGCCAGCAGTTTACGAAGGACTAGCGTGGGAAGCAGGGACTTC. Amino acids: CASSLRRTSVGSRDF.

J is TRBJ2-7 and V is TRBV28, with D unresolved. The V end lost 3 bases, the J end lost 3 bases, and 6 bases lay between the germline ends. Germline V gene sequence: CDR1 MDHEN, CDR2 SYDVKM. This CDR3 has 12 residues. This chain's CDR3 is CASSFSGYEQYF. Written as DNA, the CDR3 is TGTGCCAGCAGTTTCTCGGGCTACGAGCAGTACTTC.

The rearrangement links TRBV7-3 to TRBJ2-1, with D possibly matching TRBD1 (6 bases). The germline V gene encodes CDR1 SGHTA and CDR2 FQGTGA. This CDR3 region has 12 residues. The germline V and J ends were trimmed by 5 bases and 5 bases, with 7 bases remaining between them. The DNA of the CDR3 is TGTGCCAGCAGCACAGGGAACAATGAGCAGTTCTTC. Translated: CASSTGNNEQFF. Filled out from reference TRBV7-3 and TRBJ2-1, the complete variable domain reads GAGVSQTPSNKVTEKGKYVELRCDPISGHTALYWYRQSLGQGPEFLIYFQGTGAADDSGLPNDRFFAVRPEGSVSTLKIQRTERGDSAVYLCASSTGNNEQFFGPGTRLTVL.

In DNA, the CDR3 is TGTGCCAGCAGTGATTGGGAAGGGTACACTGAAGCTTTCTTT. This sequence encodes CASSDWEGYTEAFF. The chain is built from TRBV2 and TRBJ1-1; D gene unclear. The CDR3 consists of 14 residues. The germline CDR1 and CDR2 sequences are SNHLY and FYNNEI. The V end was cut by 3 bases, the J end by 3 bases, with 11 bases between.

This clone was observed a few times. The V gene is TRBV9, the J gene TRBJ2-7, with TRBD2 identical over 11 bases. The V and J ends lost 4 bases and 0 bases, in that order; junction bases with no gene match: 3. Germline CDR1 is SGDLS and CDR2 is YYNGEE. The CDR3 length is 15 residues. The DNA for the CDR3 is TGTGCCAGCAGCTCAGGACTAGCGGGCTCCTACGAGCAGTACTTC. Protein product: CASSSGLAGSYEQYF.

V and J are TRBV5-1 and TRBJ2-1; the match to TRBD2 covers 11 bases. Trimming cost V 0 bases and J 4 bases; bases outside gene matches: 12. CDR1 SGHRS and CDR2 YFSETQ come from the germline V gene. The CDR3 is made up of 19 amino acids. CDR3 region: CASSLDPFLAGGPYNEQFF. CDR3 nucleotides: TGCGCCAGCAGCTTGGACCCCTTTTTAGCGGGAGGGCCTTACAATGAGCAGTTCTTC.

The chain employs TRBV25-1 and TRBJ1-4, with 9 bases matching TRBD1. V gave up 6 bases and J gave up 6 bases; unmatched junction bases: 14. Germline assignment: CDR1 MGHDK and CDR2 SYGVNS. The CDR3 sequence is 17 residues long. The CDR3 bases are TGTGCCAGCAGCTCGCGGGGGGCTTGGACAGGGGATGAAAAACTGTTTTTT. This translates into CASSSRGAWTGDEKLFF.

CDR3 protein: CASRTGLATYF. In DNA, the CDR3 is TGTGCCAGCAGAACCGGACTAGCTACGTACTTC. This chain connects TRBV6-5 to TRBJ2-7, with 8 bases fitting TRBD2. The CDR3 covers 11 residues. J gave up 12 bases and V 6 bases, and 7 bases lay outside the gene matches. Germline V gives CDR1 MNHEY, CDR2 SVGAGI.

This CDR3 reads CASSYDSLAHNSPLHF. CDR3 DNA sequence: TGTGCCAGCAGTTACGACAGTTTGGCCCATAATTCACCCCTCCACTTT. The chain is built from TRBV6-5 and TRBJ1-6; TRBD1 might be the D (5 bases). Trimming removed 2 bases from V and 5 bases from J, with 13 bases in between. In germline, CDR1 is MNHEY, CDR2 SVGAGI. CDR3 length equals 16 residues.

Relative to its sample, this clone is medium-sized. The chain is built from TRBV15 and TRBJ2-2; D is perhaps TRBD2 (5 bases). The CDR3 sequence is 15 residues long. Trimming removed 1 base from V and 2 bases from J, with 8 bases in between. Germline CDR1 is LNHNV and CDR2 is YYDKDF (reference sequence). Written as DNA, the CDR3 is TGTGCCACCAGCAGAGGGAGGTATAACACCGGGGAGCTGTTTTTT. It yields the protein CATSRGRYNTGELFF.

This clone was detected only a few times. V usage is TRBV7-6 and J usage is TRBJ1-6; 7 bases line up with TRBD1. Germline CDR1 and CDR2: SGHVS and FNYEAQ. The CDR3 covers 18 residues. The junction had 10 bases not matched to a gene; V was cut back by 5 bases and J by 0 bases. CDR3 protein: CASSRSGQSGSYNSPLHF. The CDR3 DNA sequence: TGTGCCAGCAGCCGATCGGGACAGTCGGGCTCCTATAATTCACCCCTCCACTTT.

V usage is TRBV10-3 and J usage is TRBJ2-1; the D gene is possibly TRBD2 (6 bases). The CDR3 runs to 15 residues. Germline CDR1 ENHRY, CDR2 SYGVKD. V was trimmed by 2 bases and J by 10 bases, leaving 18 bases between them. Here the CDR3 reads CAISEPGEAHREQFF. The CDR3 nucleotides read TGTGCCATCAGTGAGCCGGGGGAGGCCCACCGAGAGCAGTTCTTC.

This sequence joins TRBV5-6 and TRBJ1-2; 7 bases agree with TRBD1. Unmatched junction bases numbered 15, after V lost 4 bases and J lost 0 bases. Germline V gene data show CDR1 as SGHDT and CDR2 as YYEEEE. CDR3 length: 18 amino acids. The CDR3 sequence is CASSLRGKGAKANYGYTF. The CDR3 region has the DNA TGTGCCAGCAGCCTCCGAGGAAAGGGGGCTAAAGCTAACTATGGCTACACCTTC.

This sequence joins TRBV4-2 and TRBJ2-2, with D perhaps TRBD1 (5 bases). The CDR3 is 17 residues long. The germline gives CDR1 LGHNA, CDR2 YNFKEQ. V dropped 4 bases and J dropped 0 bases, with 15 bases sitting between them. As DNA, the CDR3 is TGTGCCAGCAGCCGTTGGAGCCAGGGCTCGAACACCGGGGAGCTGTTTTTT. It yields the protein CASSRWSQGSNTGELFF.

The chain carries TRBV28 and TRBJ1-2, with 9 positions matching TRBD1. Unmatched junction bases numbered 7, after V lost 9 bases and J lost 2 bases. This CDR3 contains 14 residues. Germline-derived CDR1 and CDR2 are MDHEN and SYDVKM. CDR3 in amino acids: CASRTGTGNYGYTF. In DNA form, the CDR3 reads TGTGCCAGTAGAACCGGGACAGGGAACTATGGCTACACCTTC.

The chain employs TRBV25-1 and TRBJ2-1; the D gene is possibly TRBD2 (6 bases). Trimming removed 3 bases at V and 2 bases at J, with 11 bases between. CDR3 length: 15 residues. CDR1 and CDR2 from the germline V gene are MGHDK and SYGVNS. CDR3 amino acids: CASSESAGTYNEQFF. CDR3 in DNA: TGTGCCAGCAGTGAGTCGGCGGGGACCTACAATGAGCAGTTCTTC. The full variable domain, its missing parts supplied by reference TRBV25-1 and TRBJ2-1, is EADIYQTPRYLVIGTGKKITLECSQTMGHDKMYWYQQDPGMELHLIHYSYGVNSTEKGDLSSESTVSRIRTEHFPLTLESARPSHTSQYLCASSESAGTYNEQFFGPGTRLTVL.